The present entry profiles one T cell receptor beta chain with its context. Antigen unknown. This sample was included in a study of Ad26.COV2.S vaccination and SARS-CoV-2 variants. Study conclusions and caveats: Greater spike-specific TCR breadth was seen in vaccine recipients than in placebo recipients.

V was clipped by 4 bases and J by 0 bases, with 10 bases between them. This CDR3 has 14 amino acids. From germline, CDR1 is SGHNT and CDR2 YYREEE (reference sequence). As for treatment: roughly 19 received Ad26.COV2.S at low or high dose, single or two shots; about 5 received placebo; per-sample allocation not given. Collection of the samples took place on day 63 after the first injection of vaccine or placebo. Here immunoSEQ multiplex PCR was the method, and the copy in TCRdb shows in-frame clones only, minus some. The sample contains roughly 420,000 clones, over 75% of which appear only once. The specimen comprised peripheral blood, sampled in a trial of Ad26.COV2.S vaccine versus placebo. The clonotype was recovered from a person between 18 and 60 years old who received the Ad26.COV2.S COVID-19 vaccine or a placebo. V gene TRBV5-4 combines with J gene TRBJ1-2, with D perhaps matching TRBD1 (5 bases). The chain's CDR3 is CASSLGGTNYGYTF. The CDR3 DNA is TGTGCCAGCAGCCTCGGGGGTACTAACTATGGCTACACCTTC.